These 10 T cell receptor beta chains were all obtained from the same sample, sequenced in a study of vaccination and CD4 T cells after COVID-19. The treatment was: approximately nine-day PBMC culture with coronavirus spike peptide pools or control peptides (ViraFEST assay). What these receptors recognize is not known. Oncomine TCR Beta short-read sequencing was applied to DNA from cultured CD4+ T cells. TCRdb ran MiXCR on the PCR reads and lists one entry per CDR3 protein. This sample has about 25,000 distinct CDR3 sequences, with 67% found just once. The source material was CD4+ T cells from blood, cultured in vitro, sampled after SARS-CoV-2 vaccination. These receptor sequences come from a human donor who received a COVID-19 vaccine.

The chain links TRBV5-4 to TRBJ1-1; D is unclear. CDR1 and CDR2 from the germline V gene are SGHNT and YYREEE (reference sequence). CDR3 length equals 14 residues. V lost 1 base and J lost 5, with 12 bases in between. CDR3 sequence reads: CASSLPPSGTEAFF. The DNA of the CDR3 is TGTGCCAGCAGCTTGCCACCTAGTGGGACTGAAGCTTTCTTT.

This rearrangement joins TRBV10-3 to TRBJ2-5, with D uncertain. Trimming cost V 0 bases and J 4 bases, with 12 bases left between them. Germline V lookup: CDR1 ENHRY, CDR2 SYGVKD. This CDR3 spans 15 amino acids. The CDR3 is CAISESLGLGETQYF. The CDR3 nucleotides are TGTGCCATCAGTGAGTCTTTGGGCTTGGGAGAGACCCAGTACTTC.

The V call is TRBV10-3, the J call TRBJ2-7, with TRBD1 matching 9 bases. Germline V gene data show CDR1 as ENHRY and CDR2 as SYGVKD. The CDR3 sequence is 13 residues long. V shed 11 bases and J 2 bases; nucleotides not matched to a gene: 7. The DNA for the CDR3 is TGTGCCTCCGGGACAGGGAGTGCCTACGAGCAGTACTTC. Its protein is CASGTGSAYEQYF.

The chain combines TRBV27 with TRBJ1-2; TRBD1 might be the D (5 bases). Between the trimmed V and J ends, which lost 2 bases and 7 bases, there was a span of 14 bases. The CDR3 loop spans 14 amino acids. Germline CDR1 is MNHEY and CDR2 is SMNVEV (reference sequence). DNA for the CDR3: TGTGCCAGCAGTTTAAATTCCGGGGCGACTGGCTACACCTTC. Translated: CASSLNSGATGYTF.

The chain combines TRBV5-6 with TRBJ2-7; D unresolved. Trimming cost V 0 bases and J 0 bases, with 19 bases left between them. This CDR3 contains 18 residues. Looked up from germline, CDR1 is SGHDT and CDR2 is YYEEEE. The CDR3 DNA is TGTGCCAGCAGCTTGGCTGGTCCTTATAAACAGAACTCCTACGAGCAGTACTTC. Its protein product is CASSLAGPYKQNSYEQYF.

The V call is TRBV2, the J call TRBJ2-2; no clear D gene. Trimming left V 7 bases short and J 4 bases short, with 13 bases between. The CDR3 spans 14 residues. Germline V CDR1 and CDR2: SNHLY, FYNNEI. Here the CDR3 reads CASIYGSGTGELFF. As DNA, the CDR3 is TGTGCCAGCATTTATGGGTCTGGCACCGGGGAGCTGTTTTTT.

The CDR3 DNA is TGTGCCAGTAGTGTGGTGGGACAGGGACTAGCGGGGGGCACAGATACGCAGTATTTT. Its protein product is CASSVVGQGLAGGTDTQYF. The chain joins TRBV19 to TRBJ2-3; 14 bases map to TRBD2. V lost 5 bases, J lost 1 base, and 11 bases stayed unmatched. The CDR3 has 19 amino acids. Germline assignment: CDR1 LNHDA and CDR2 SQIVND (reference sequence).

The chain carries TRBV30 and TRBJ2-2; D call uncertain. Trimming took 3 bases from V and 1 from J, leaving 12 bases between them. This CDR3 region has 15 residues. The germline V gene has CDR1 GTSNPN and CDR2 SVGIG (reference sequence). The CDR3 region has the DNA TGTGCCTGGAGAGCAGACAAACGGAACACCGGGGAGCTGTTTTTT. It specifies CAWRADKRNTGELFF.

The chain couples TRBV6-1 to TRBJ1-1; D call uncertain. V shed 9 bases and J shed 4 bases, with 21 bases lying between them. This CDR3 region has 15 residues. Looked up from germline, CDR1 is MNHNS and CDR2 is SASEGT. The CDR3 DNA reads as TGTGCCAGTGTCCCAATTCGGGGATCGGGCACTGAAGCTTTCTTT. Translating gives CASVPIRGSGTEAFF.

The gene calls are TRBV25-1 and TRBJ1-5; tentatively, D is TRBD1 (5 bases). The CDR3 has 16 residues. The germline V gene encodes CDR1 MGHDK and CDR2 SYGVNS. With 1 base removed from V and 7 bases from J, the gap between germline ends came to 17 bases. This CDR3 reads CASSEWRQPDGQPQHF. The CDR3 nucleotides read TGTGCCAGCAGTGAATGGCGACAGCCCGACGGGCAGCCCCAGCATTTT.